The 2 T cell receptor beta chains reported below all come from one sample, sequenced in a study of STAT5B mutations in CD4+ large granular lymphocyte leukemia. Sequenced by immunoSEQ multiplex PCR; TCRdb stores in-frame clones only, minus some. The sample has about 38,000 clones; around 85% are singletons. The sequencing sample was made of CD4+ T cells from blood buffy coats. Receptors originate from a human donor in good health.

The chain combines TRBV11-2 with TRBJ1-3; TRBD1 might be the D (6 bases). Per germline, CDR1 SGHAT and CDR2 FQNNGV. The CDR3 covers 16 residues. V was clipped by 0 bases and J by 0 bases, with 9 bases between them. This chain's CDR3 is CASSLESRGSGNTIYF. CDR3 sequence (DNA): TGTGCCAGCAGCTTAGAGAGCAGGGGCTCTGGAAACACCATATATTTT.

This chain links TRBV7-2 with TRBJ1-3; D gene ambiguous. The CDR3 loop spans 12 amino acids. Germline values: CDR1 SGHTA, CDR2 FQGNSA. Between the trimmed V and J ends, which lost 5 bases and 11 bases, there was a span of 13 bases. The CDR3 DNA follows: TGTGCCAGCAGCCCAGCTGTTAGCGCCATATATTTT. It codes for CASSPAVSAIYF.